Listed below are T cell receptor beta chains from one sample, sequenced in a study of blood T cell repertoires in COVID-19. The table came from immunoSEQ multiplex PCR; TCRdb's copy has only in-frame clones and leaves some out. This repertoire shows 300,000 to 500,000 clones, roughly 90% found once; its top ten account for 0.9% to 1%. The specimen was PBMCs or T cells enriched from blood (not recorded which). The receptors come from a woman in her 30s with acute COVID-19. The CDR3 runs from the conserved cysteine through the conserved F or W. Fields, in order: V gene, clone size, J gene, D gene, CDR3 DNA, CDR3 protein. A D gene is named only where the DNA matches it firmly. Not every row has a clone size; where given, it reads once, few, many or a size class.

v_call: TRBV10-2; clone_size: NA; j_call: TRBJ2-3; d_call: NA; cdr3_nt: TGCGCCAGCAGCGGCGGGGGCCTCGGGGATACGCAGTATTTT; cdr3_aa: CASSGGGLGDTQYF
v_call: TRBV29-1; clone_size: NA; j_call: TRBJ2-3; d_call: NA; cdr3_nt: TGCAGCGTCCGGTCTGGTACGCAGTATTTT; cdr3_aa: CSVRSGTQYF
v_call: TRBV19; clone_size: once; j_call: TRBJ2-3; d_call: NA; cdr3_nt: TGTGCCAGTAGTATTAAGCCGGGACTTTACACAGATACGCAGTATTTT; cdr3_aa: CASSIKPGLYTDTQYF
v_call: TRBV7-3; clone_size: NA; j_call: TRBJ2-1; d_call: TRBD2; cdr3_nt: TGTGCCAGCAGCCAGGGACTAGCGGGGTATGAGCAGTTCTTC; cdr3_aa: CASSQGLAGYEQFF
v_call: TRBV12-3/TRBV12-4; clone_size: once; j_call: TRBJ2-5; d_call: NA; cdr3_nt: TGTGCCAGCAGCCTGGAGGCGGGAGAGACCCAGTACTTC; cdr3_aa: CASSLEAGETQYF
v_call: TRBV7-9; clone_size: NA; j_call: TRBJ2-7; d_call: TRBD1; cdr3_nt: TGTGCCAGCAGCTTACCTTCCCTCGGGACAGGGGGCTCCTACGAGCAGTACTTC; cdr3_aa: CASSLPSLGTGGSYEQYF
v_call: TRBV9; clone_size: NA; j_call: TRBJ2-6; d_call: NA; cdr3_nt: TGTGCCAGCAGCGTAGGGCAGGGGACTGGGGCCAACGTCCTGACTTTC; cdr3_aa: CASSVGQGTGANVLTF
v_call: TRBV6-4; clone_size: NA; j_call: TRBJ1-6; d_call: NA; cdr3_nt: TGTGCCAGCAGTGACGTAGGCGGTTCACCCCTCCACTTT; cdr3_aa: CASSDVGGSPLHF
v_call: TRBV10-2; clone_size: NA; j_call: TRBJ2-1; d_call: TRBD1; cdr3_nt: TGCGCCAGCGAAACCACAGACAGGGGACTCTACAATGAGCAGTTCTTC; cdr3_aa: CASETTDRGLYNEQFF
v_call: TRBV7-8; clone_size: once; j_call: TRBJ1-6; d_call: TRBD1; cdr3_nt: TGTGCCAGCAGCCCCCTGGACAGGGCGAGTCTTAATTCACCCCTCCACTTT; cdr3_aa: CASSPLDRASLNSPLHF
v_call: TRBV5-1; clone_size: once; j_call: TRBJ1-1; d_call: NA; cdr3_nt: TGCGCCAGCAGCAGGGAACAGGGCCCCAGTGAAGCTTTCTTT; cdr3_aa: CASSREQGPSEAFF
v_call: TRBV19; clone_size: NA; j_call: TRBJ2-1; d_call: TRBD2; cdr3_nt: TGTGCCAGTAGTATAGCTACTAGCGGGGGATCGTTTAGGAATGAGCAGTTCTTC; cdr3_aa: CASSIATSGGSFRNEQFF
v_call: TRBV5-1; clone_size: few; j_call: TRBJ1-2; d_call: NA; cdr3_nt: TGCGCCAGCAGCTCGCCTAGTACCTCTAACTATGGCTACACCTTC; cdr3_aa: CASSSPSTSNYGYTF
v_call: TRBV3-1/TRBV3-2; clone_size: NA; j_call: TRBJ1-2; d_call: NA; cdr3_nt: TGTGCCAGCAGCCATTACGACAGGTCCGGCTACACCTTC; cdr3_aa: CASSHYDRSGYTF
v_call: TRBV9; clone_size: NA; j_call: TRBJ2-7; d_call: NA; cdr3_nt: TGTGCCAGCAGCCTGAGTCTTTCGAGCTCCTACGAGCAGTACTTC; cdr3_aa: CASSLSLSSSYEQYF
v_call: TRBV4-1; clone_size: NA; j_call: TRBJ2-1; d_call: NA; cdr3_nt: TGCGCCAGCAGCCAAGCCGAGGAGGGTGAGCAGTTCTTC; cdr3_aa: CASSQAEEGEQFF
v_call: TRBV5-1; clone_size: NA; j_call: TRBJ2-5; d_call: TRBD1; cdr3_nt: TGCGCCAGCAGCCCGGACAGGCCGACCCAGTACTTC; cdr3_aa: CASSPDRPTQYF
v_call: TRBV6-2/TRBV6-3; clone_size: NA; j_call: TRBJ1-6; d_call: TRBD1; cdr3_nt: TGTGCCAGCAGCGGGACAGCGGGGGCACCCCTCCACTTT; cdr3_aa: CASSGTAGAPLHF
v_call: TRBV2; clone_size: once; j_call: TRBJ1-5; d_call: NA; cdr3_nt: TGTGCCAGCAAGTTACGGAGCAATCAGCCCCAGCATTTT; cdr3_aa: CASKLRSNQPQHF
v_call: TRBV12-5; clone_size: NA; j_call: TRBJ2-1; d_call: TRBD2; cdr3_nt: TGTGCTAGTGGCCATAGCGGGGGGAACAATGAGCAGTTCTTC; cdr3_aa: CASGHSGGNNEQFF
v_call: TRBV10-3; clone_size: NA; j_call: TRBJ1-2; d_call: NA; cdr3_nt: TGTGCCATCAGTGAGTCGCCAGGAACCTATGGCTACACCTTC; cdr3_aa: CAISESPGTYGYTF
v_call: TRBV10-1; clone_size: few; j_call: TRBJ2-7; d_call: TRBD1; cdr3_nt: TGCGCCAGATCCCTTCGGACAGGACGTCCATCCCCGGAGCAGTACTTC; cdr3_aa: CARSLRTGRPSPEQYF
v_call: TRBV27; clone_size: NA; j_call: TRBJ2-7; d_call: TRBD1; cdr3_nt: TGTGCCAGCAGTGGGACAGAGACTTACGAGCAGTACTTC; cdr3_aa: CASSGTETYEQYF
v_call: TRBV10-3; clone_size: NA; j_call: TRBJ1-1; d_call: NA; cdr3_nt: TGTGCCATCAGTCAGACAGAGGGGGTTGAAGCTTTCTTT; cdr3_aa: CAISQTEGVEAFF
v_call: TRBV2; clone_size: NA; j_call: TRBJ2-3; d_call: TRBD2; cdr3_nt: TGTGCCAGCAGTGAATTGGTTAGCGGGGCCCAGTCGACCCGGCTTGATACGCAGTATTTT; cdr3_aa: CASSELVSGAQSTRLDTQYF
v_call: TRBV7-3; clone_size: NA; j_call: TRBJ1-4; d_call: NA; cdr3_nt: TGTGCCAGCAGCCTAGACAGGCTTAATGAAAAACTGTTTTTT; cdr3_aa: CASSLDRLNEKLFF
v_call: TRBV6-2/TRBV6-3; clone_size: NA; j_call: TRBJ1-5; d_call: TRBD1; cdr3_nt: TGTGCCAGCAGTTTTGCAGGGGGTTTCAACCAGCCCCAGCATTTT; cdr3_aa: CASSFAGGFNQPQHF
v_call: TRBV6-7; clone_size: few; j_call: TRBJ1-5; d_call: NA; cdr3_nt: TGTGCCAGCAGTTACTCGTGGGTAAGGGCAGGAGGTAATCAGCCCCAGCATTTT; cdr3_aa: CASSYSWVRAGGNQPQHF
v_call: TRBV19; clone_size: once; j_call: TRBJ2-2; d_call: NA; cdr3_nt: TGTGCCAGTAGTACGGTTAGGAACACCGGGGAGCTGTTTTTT; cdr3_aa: CASSTVRNTGELFF